This entry describes one TCR beta chain. No cognate antigen has been identified for it. No much larger clonotype is one base removed from it; base qualities were not supplied. TCRdb names Illumina HiSeq 2500 as the instrument used. Quantitative 5'-RACE with molecular barcodes was used to prepare TCR beta libraries. The study's own analysis went as follows. A new computational method, built on a probabilistic model of VDJ rearrangement, was used to identify disease-linked TCR variants. TCRdb applied fastp at Q25 and MiXCR to the public reads, then kept only in-frame beta chains. Each entry is one CDR3 protein sequence, shown with its most common DNA and genes. In this record, the V and J calls reflect TCRdb's handling and not the investigators' own analysis. The sample yields about 420,000 distinct CDR3 sequences; about a fifth were counted once. Of the sample, about 16% falls within the top ten clones.

This specimen comes from a study of CD8 T cells in ankylosing spondylitis (TCRdb year 2017). Describing the broader study: The study set out to find disease-linked TCR variants by profiling T cell receptor beta repertoires in ankylosing spondylitis patients and healthy donors. In total, the full study cohort was made up of 110 or so healthy donors and 25 to 30 ankylosing spondylitis patients. Peripheral blood was sampled, and synovial fluid was also collected from ankylosing spondylitis patients. Results and caveats for the whole study, not just this receptor: A TCR beta motif of fewer than 10 highly homologous amino acid variants appeared characteristic of blood from ankylosing spondylitis patients. In peripheral blood, the disease-linked clones were found at relatively low frequencies and had a CD8+ phenotype. Some TCR beta motif variants had previously been reported in synovial fluid and blood of reactive arthritis patients, which suggested common disease-initiation mechanisms. The disease-linked clones were reported as significantly enriched in matched synovial fluid samples from ankylosing spondylitis patients.

The germline ends are 8 bases apart after V is trimmed by 0 bases and J by 6 bases. Spanning cysteine to phenylalanine, the CDR3 consists of 14 amino acids. Solely the CDR3 DNA is kept, with 42 bases framed from the first base. Sequences LGHNT (CDR1) and FRNRAP (CDR2) are obtained from the germline V gene. The sequence is built from TRBV12-5 and TRBJ2-2; matching of 5 bases hints at TRBD2 as the D gene. Source material: blood, either unsorted or a sorted T cell fraction (not recorded which). The receptor was derived from a male donor with ankylosing spondylitis. The CDR3 protein is CASGLVGVSGELFF. The nucleotide sequence is given as TGTGCTAGTGGTTTGGTCGGGGTTTCCGGGGAGCTGTTTTTT.